The 10 T cell receptor beta chains below all came from one sample that was sequenced in a study of neoadjuvant anti-PD-1 for oral cavity cancer. Sequencing was performed with immunoSEQ multiplex PCR; in TCRdb, only in-frame clones are kept and a portion is missing. The table includes about 14,000 clones, around 74% detected once. As to time point: after neoadjuvant nivolumab, at surgical resection. Sequences were derived from PBMCs, sampled after nivolumab (anti-PD-1) treatment. Receptors were obtained from a person aged 40-85 years with oral cavity squamous cell carcinoma.

The V and J genes are TRBV2 and TRBJ2-4; D is possibly TRBD2 (5 bases). V lost 8 bases, J lost 0 bases, and 11 bases lay in between. The CDR3 runs to 14 residues. Germline-derived CDR1 and CDR2 are SNHLY and FYNNEI. DNA of the CDR3: TGTGCCAGCCGGCGGACTTTAGCCAAAAACATTCAGTACTTC. Amino acid sequence: CASRRTLAKNIQYF. Drawing the rest from reference TRBV2 and TRBJ2-4, the complete variable domain is EPEVTQTPSHQVTQMGQEVILRCVPISNHLYFYWYRQILGQKVEFLVSFYNNEISEKSEIFDDQFSVERPDGSNFTLKIRSTKLEDSAMYFCASRRTLAKNIQYFGAGTRLSVL.

This clone appeared a single time. This chain uses TRBV6-5 with TRBJ1-2, with D uncertain. Trimming cost V 0 bases and J 0 bases, with 8 bases left between them. Germline CDR1 is MNHEY and CDR2 is SVGAGI. The CDR3 consists of 15 residues. Here the CDR3 reads CASSYSSSSNYGYTF. The CDR3 DNA sequence: TGTGCCAGCAGTTACTCGAGCAGTTCTAACTATGGCTACACCTTC.

This clone was seen a handful of times. This rearrangement joins TRBV7-6 to TRBJ1-5; D is perhaps TRBD1 (6 bases). The germline V and J ends were trimmed by 1 base and 7 bases, with 8 bases remaining between them. The CDR3 length is 13 residues. Germline CDR1 is SGHVS and CDR2 is FNYEAQ. Written as DNA, the CDR3 is TGTGCCAGCAGCTTAGGGGGACAACAGCCCCAGCATTTT. Translating gives CASSLGGQQPQHF.

This chain joins TRBV4-1 and TRBJ2-5; D call uncertain. V dropped 1 base and J dropped 1 base, with 13 bases sitting between them. This CDR3 has 16 residues. CDR1 and CDR2 from the germline V gene are MGHRA and YSYEKL. The CDR3 DNA sequence: TGCGCCAGCAGCCAAGTAGGCCTCGTCCTCCAAGAGACCCAGTACTTC. It encodes CASSQVGLVLQETQYF.

This chain links TRBV7-6 with TRBJ2-7; D is unresolved. CDR1 and CDR2 from the germline V gene are SGHVS and FNYEAQ. The V end was cut by 3 bases, the J end by 0 bases, with 3 bases between. The CDR3 has 12 residues. The CDR3 sequence is CASSFNSYEQYF. In nucleotides, the CDR3 is TGTGCCAGCAGCTTTAACTCCTACGAGCAGTACTTC.

The genes are TRBV19 and TRBJ2-1; 7 positions match TRBD2. Germline CDR1 reads LNHDA; CDR2 reads SQIVND (reference sequence). Trimming removed 6 bases from V and 0 bases from J; junction bases left unmatched: 14. There are 18 residues in the CDR3. The CDR3 here is CASRPSSGASLSYNEQFF. Here the CDR3 DNA reads TGTGCCAGTAGACCTTCTAGCGGAGCCTCCCTCTCCTACAATGAGCAGTTCTTC. The entire variable domain, with the rest obtained from reference TRBV19 and TRBJ2-1, is as follows: DGGITQSPKYLFRKEGQNVTLSCEQNLNHDAMYWYRQDPGQGLRLIYYSQIVNDFQKGDIAEGYSVSREKKESFPLTVTSAQKNPTAFYLCASRPSSGASLSYNEQFFGPGTRLTVL.

The chain is built from TRBV6-5 and TRBJ2-7, with TRBD1 as a possible D gene (5 bases). The V end was cut by 8 bases, the J end by 2 bases, with 19 bases between. The germline gives CDR1 MNHEY, CDR2 SVGAGI. The CDR3 has 15 amino acids. CDR3 in amino acids: CASYPDQGSTYEQYF. CDR3 bases: TGTGCCAGCTACCCCGACCAGGGTTCCACCTACGAGCAGTACTTC.

The chain has TRBV19 and TRBJ1-5, with D unresolved. CDR1 is LNHDA and CDR2 is SQIVND in the germline V gene (reference sequence). This CDR3 has 14 amino acids. Trimming shortened V by 4 bases and J by 0 bases, and 7 bases separated the two germline ends. DNA of the CDR3: TGTGCCAGTAGTAAAGCGTATAGCAATCAGCCCCAGCATTTT. Protein: CASSKAYSNQPQHF.

The J gene is TRBJ1-1, the V gene TRBV5-1, with D possibly TRBD1 on 6 matching bases. The ends were cut back, 2 bases at V and 3 bases at J, with 8 bases in the middle. The V gene's germline CDR1 is SGHRS and CDR2 YFSETQ. The CDR3 is 13 residues long. CDR3 DNA: TGCGCCAGCAGCTTCTCAGGGGACACTGAAGCTTTCTTT. It specifies CASSFSGDTEAFF.

The chain uses TRBV21-1 and TRBJ1-5; the DNA was not used to check the table's D call, TRBD1. TRBV21-1 counts as a pseudogene. The CDR3 is 18 residues long. The CDR3 sequence: CASSLARDRVNCNQPQHF. The CDR3 nucleotides are TGTGCCAGCAGCTTAGCGAGGGACAGGGTGAATTGCAATCAGCCCCAGCATTTT.